Listed below are T cell receptor beta chains from one sample, sequenced in a study of blood T cell repertoires in COVID-19. TCRdb's table, derived via immunoSEQ multiplex PCR, lists solely in-frame clones and lacks some. This table holds around 290,000 clones, 89% found once. The sample taken for sequencing was PBMCs or T cells enriched from blood (not recorded which). The receptors shown here come from a woman in her thirties or forties who had recovered from COVID-19. The CDR3 runs from the conserved cysteine through the conserved F or W. Each record gives: D gene, clone size, V gene, J gene, CDR3 DNA, CDR3 protein. The D gene is left open where the match is weak. Clone sizes are given selectively: once, few, many, or a class where the clone is expanded.

TRBD1,few,TRBV7-2,TRBJ1-6,TGTGCCAGCAGCCAGGGACAGCTTAATAATTCACCCCTCCACTTT,CASSQGQLNNSPLHF
TRBD1,.,TRBV5-5,TRBJ1-5,TGTGCCAGCAGCCAGTTCGGACAGGGAAGCAATCAGCCCCAGCATTTT,CASSQFGQGSNQPQHF
TRBD1,.,TRBV2,TRBJ1-1,TGTGCCAGCAGTAGGGGACAGGCGAGGACTGAAGCTTTCTTT,CASSRGQARTEAFF
.,few,TRBV15,TRBJ1-3,TGTGCCACCAGCAGTGGCGGGTCGGGAAACACCATATATTTT,CATSSGGSGNTIYF
TRBD1,.,TRBV11-2,TRBJ2-1,TGTGCCAGCAGCCCACGACAGGGGACCAGGGACAATGAGCAGTTCTTC,CASSPRQGTRDNEQFF
.,.,TRBV7-9,TRBJ2-3,TGTGCCAGCAGCTTAGCGATCGGGGGACGAACAGATACGCAGTATTTT,CASSLAIGGRTDTQYF
.,.,TRBV5-1,TRBJ1-1,TGCGCCAGCATGGAGCAGGAGCCGGGGATGAACACTGAAGCTTTCTTT,CASMEQEPGMNTEAFF
.,few,TRBV19,TRBJ1-1,TGTGCCAGTAGTACGAGTACCAGGGATCCGAACACTGAAGCTTTCTTT,CASSTSTRDPNTEAFF
TRBD1,once,TRBV16,TRBJ2-4,TGTGCCAGCAGCCAAAACAGGGGAAAAAACATTCAGTACTTC,CASSQNRGKNIQYF
.,.,TRBV5-1,TRBJ1-2,TGCGCCAGCAGCTTGGGTCAGACTCACTATGGCTACACCTTC,CASSLGQTHYGYTF
.,.,TRBV30,TRBJ1-1,TGTGCCTGGAGTGTAGCGGGGGTCACTGAAGCTTTCTTT,CAWSVAGVTEAFF
.,.,TRBV29-1,TRBJ1-1,TGCAGCGTTGTACCCCGGACTTCTAACACTGAAGCTTTCTTT,CSVVPRTSNTEAFF
.,.,TRBV6-5,TRBJ1-1,TGTGCCAGCAGTTTGAACAGGGAGATGAACACTGAAGCTTTCTTT,CASSLNREMNTEAFF
.,.,TRBV18,TRBJ1-1,TGTGCCAGCTCACCTAACAGGAACACTGAAGCTTTCTTT,CASSPNRNTEAFF
TRBD2,.,TRBV9,TRBJ2-1,TGTGCCAGCAGCGGACTAGCGGGGTACTACAATGAGCAGTTCTTC,CASSGLAGYYNEQFF
.,.,TRBV7-9,TRBJ1-1,TGTGCCAGCAGCTTGGACAGAACTATGAACACTGAAGCTTTCTTT,CASSLDRTMNTEAFF
.,.,TRBV3-1/TRBV3-2,TRBJ1-2,TGTGCCAGCAGCCACGGGCAGGGGAATGGCTACACCTTC,CASSHGQGNGYTF
.,.,TRBV6-2/TRBV6-3,TRBJ2-7,TGTGCCAGCAGTTACTCGAGAACCATAGCCTACGAGCAGTACTTC,CASSYSRTIAYEQYF
TRBD1,once,TRBV19,TRBJ1-4,TGTGCCAGTAGTATTAGGTCCGGGACAGCTAATGAAAAACTGTTTTTT,CASSIRSGTANEKLFF
.,.,TRBV5-1,TRBJ2-7,TGCGCCAGCACCGGGAATGAACGGTGGGAGGATTCCCACGAGCAGTACTTC,CASTGNERWEDSHEQYF
TRBD2,.,TRBV7-8,TRBJ2-3,TGTGCCAGCAGCTTAAGTATAGCGGGGGGGCGCCCAGATACGCAGTATTTT,CASSLSIAGGRPDTQYF
.,once,TRBV5-4,TRBJ2-5,TGTGCCAGCAGCTTGTCATCCGGGATCAGATACCAAGAGACCCAGTACTTC,CASSLSSGIRYQETQYF
.,.,TRBV5-1,TRBJ2-7,TGCGCCAGCAGCCTCGACAGGCTCTACGAGCAGTACTTC,CASSLDRLYEQYF
.,.,TRBV9,TRBJ1-3,TGTGCCAGCAGCGCCGCGGGCAGCTCTGGAAACACCATATATTTT,CASSAAGSSGNTIYF
.,.,TRBV6-1,TRBJ2-1,TGTGCCAGCAGTGAGGCTAGCGACTACAATGAGCAGTTCTTC,CASSEASDYNEQFF
.,.,TRBV7-9,TRBJ2-3,TGTGCCAGCAGCTTGGGGCTTCACGGGTTCAGCACAGATACGCAGTATTTT,CASSLGLHGFSTDTQYF
TRBD1,.,TRBV7-8,TRBJ2-7,TGTGCCAGCAGCTTCACACAGGGGCCCTACGAGCAGTACTTC,CASSFTQGPYEQYF
TRBD1,.,TRBV5-4,TRBJ2-5,TGTGCCAGCAGCCCCGGGACAGGGTCGACCCAGTACTTC,CASSPGTGSTQYF
.,once,TRBV6-2/TRBV6-3,TRBJ1-2,TGTGCCAGCAGTTACTCGATACTCTATGGCTACACCTTC,CASSYSILYGYTF
TRBD1,few,TRBV27,TRBJ2-7,TGTGCCAGCAGTTTAAGGGATGTAGGGGGCCACGAGCAGTACTTC,CASSLRDVGGHEQYF
.,.,TRBV4-1,TRBJ2-7,TGCGCCAGCAGCCGCTTTTCGGGGGACTCCTACGAGCAGTACTTC,CASSRFSGDSYEQYF
TRBD1,.,TRBV29-1,TRBJ1-2,TGCAGCGTTGGACAGGGTATTAGTTATGGCTACACCTTC,CSVGQGISYGYTF